These 19 T cell receptor beta chains were sequenced from one sample in a study of beta chain features in type 1 diabetes (dated by TCRdb to the late 2010s). Library prep was done by the immunoSEQ multiplex PCR assay. The entire amount of isolated RNA was reverse transcribed using the High Capacity cDNA Reverse Transcription Kit, so the sequenced TCRB transcripts were expressed ones. TCRdb obtained this table from immuneACCESS and retained in-frame rearrangements with V and J assigned. These tables miss some clones; where compared with another copy, unresolved V genes account for less than half of the shortfall, and the remainder is unexplained. The sample profile shows roughly 400,000 clones; about 15% of them were found once. Jointly, the top ten make up roughly 0.017% of the sample. The sample taken for sequencing was naive CD4+ T cells from blood. Read against the paper, the sample's cell subset or site label means: true naive CD4+ T cells. The source of these receptors is a woman aged 18-35 years in good health.

This clone has a handful of counts. The chain uses TRBV18 and TRBJ2-3, with no clear D. The CDR3 length is 15 residues. The germline V gene encodes CDR1 KGHSH and CDR2 LQKENI. Deletions cut 3 bases from V and 1 base from J, with 11 bases between. The CDR3: CASSPASAGTDTQYF. CDR3 bases: TGTGCCAGCTCACCTGCGAGTGCCGGCACAGATACGCAGTATTTT.

This chain connects TRBV7-8 to TRBJ2-3; 8 nucleotides match TRBD2. The CDR3 totals 17 residues. Germline values: CDR1 SGHVS, CDR2 FQNEAQ. J lost 0 bases, V lost 5 bases, and 10 bases had no gene match. The CDR3 coding sequence is TGTGCCAGCAGCGGGGAGTGGACTAGCAGGAGCACAGATACGCAGTATTTT. Translation: CASSGEWTSRSTDTQYF.

This clone was seen more than once but under ten times. The J gene is TRBJ2-3, the V gene TRBV11-2, with D possibly being TRBD1 (5 bases). CDR1 and CDR2 from the germline V gene are SGHAT and FQNNGV. This CDR3 comprises 14 residues. V gave up 5 bases and J gave up 1 base, with 10 bases separating them. CDR3: CASSLGPGTDTQYF. CDR3 nucleotides: TGTGCCAGCAGCCTGGGGCCGGGCACAGATACGCAGTATTTT.

V usage is TRBV23-1 and J usage is TRBJ1-1; D is ambiguous. TRBV23-1 is recorded as an ORF, its role being uncertain. V shed 0 bases and J shed 0 bases, with 8 bases lying between them. This CDR3 spans 15 amino acids. The CDR3 protein is CASSQSEGMNTEAFF. As DNA, the CDR3 is TGCGCCAGCAGTCAATCCGAGGGAATGAACACTGAAGCTTTCTTT.

This chain uses TRBV15 with TRBJ2-3, with TRBD2 matching 9 bases. The CDR3 has 17 amino acids. J was trimmed by 4 bases and V by 0 bases; bases with no gene match: 8. CDR1 LNHNV and CDR2 YYDKDF come from the germline V gene (reference sequence). The CDR3 sequence: CATSREFVAGEADTQYF. For the CDR3, the DNA is TGTGCCACCAGCAGAGAATTCGTAGCGGGAGAGGCAGATACGCAGTATTTT.

This clone was seen a few times. The rearrangement uses TRBV30 and TRBJ1-2; TRBD1 aligns across 7 bases. V shed 5 bases and J 4 bases; nucleotides not matched to a gene: 10. CDR1 is GTSNPN and CDR2 is SVGIG in the germline V gene (reference sequence). There are 14 residues in the CDR3. CDR3 in amino acids: CAWWDSSISYGYTF. CDR3 sequence (DNA): TGTGCCTGGTGGGACAGTTCTATATCCTATGGCTACACCTTC.

The chain recombines TRBV7-8 with TRBJ1-5; 9 positions match TRBD1. Per the germline V gene, CDR1 is SGHVS and CDR2 is FQNEAQ. The CDR3 spans 16 residues. V shed 5 bases, J shed 1 base, and the junction held 6 bases outside the gene matches. The CDR3: CASSTGQGLSNQPQHF. CDR3 sequence (DNA): TGTGCCAGCAGCACAGGACAGGGGTTGAGCAATCAGCCCCAGCATTTT.

This clone was counted only a few times. CDR3 region: CASSRDPGTSGKQFF. The CDR3 DNA reads as TGTGCCAGTAGTAGGGACCCCGGGACTAGCGGGAAGCAGTTCTTC. The chain combines TRBV19 with TRBJ2-1; 13 bases are a match to TRBD2. There are 15 residues in the CDR3. The ends lost 4 bases at V and 11 bases at J; junction bases unmatched: 8. In germline, CDR1 is LNHDA, CDR2 SQIVND (reference sequence).

V and J are TRBV7-2 and TRBJ1-5, with a weak D call TRBD1 (6 bases). Germline V CDR1 and CDR2: SGHTA, FQGNSA. This CDR3 spans 15 amino acids. Deletions cut 5 bases from V and 2 bases from J, with 13 bases between. For the CDR3, the DNA is TGTGCCAGCAGCCCGTGGACAGTCCGCAATCAGCCCCAGCATTTT. It specifies CASSPWTVRNQPQHF.

On this clone itself: This sample also contains other DNA sequences that code for the same CDR3. V gene TRBV30 combines with J gene TRBJ2-1, with TRBD2 as a possible D gene (5 bases). Germline V gives CDR1 GTSNPN, CDR2 SVGIG (reference sequence). Trimming took 4 bases from V and 0 from J, leaving 7 bases between them. The CDR3 is 13 amino acids. The CDR3 nucleotides read TGTGCCTGGAAACGGGGCTCCTACAATGAGCAGTTCTTC. This codes for CAWKRGSYNEQFF.

In its sample, this clone was seen a few times. The same CDR3 arises from other DNA sequences in this sample as well. This chain connects TRBV7-2 to TRBJ2-1; the D gene is possibly TRBD2 (5 bases). The length of the CDR3 is 14 residues. Per the germline V gene, CDR1 is SGHTA and CDR2 is FQGNSA. Trimming removed 4 bases at V and 3 bases at J, with 10 bases between. The CDR3 is CASSSAGLYNEQFF. CDR3 coding DNA: TGTGCCAGCAGCTCGGCAGGACTCTACAATGAGCAGTTCTTC.

The J gene is TRBJ2-7, the V gene TRBV19; no clear D. With 4 bases removed from V and 7 bases from J, the gap between germline ends came to 8 bases. Per germline, CDR1 LNHDA and CDR2 SQIVND (reference sequence). This CDR3 is built from 11 residues. The CDR3 here is CASSTAREQYF. The CDR3 nucleotides read TGTGCCAGTAGTACAGCGCGTGAGCAGTACTTC.

This clone was picked up a small number of times. V gene TRBV30 combines with J gene TRBJ1-2; the D gene is possibly TRBD1 (6 bases). The CDR3 has 13 amino acids. V was cut by 4 bases and J by 8 bases, with 17 bases left in between. Germline values: CDR1 GTSNPN, CDR2 SVGIG (reference sequence). DNA for the CDR3: TGTGCCTGGACGGTAGTGGGGGCGCGAGGCTACACCTTC. Amino acids: CAWTVVGARGYTF.

The chain links TRBV29-1 to TRBJ2-7; 8 bases map to TRBD2. Trimming removed 4 bases from V and 0 bases from J; junction bases left unmatched: 5. In germline, CDR1 is SQVTM, CDR2 ANQGSEA. This CDR3 has 14 amino acids. The CDR3 sequence: CSVAGTSISYEQYF. As DNA, the CDR3 is TGCAGCGTTGCCGGGACTAGTATCTCCTACGAGCAGTACTTC.

V and J are TRBV6-6 and TRBJ1-1, with D tentatively TRBD1 (5 bases). The length of the CDR3 is 12 residues. Trimming stripped 4 bases from V and 6 bases from J, with 9 bases between. Germline CDR1 MNHNY, CDR2 SVGAGI (reference sequence). The CDR3 region is CASSLPGAEAFF. The CDR3 region has the DNA TGTGCCAGCAGTTTACCGGGGGCTGAAGCTTTCTTT.

This clone showed up just a few times. The same CDR3 is also encoded by other DNA sequences in this sample. This chain links TRBV18 with TRBJ1-1; D call uncertain. This CDR3 has 13 amino acids. CDR1 KGHSH and CDR2 LQKENI come from the germline V gene. V lost 2 bases to trimming and J lost 1 base, with 5 bases between them. For the CDR3, the DNA is TGTGCCAGCTCACCAGGAGGGAACACTGAAGCTTTCTTT. It translates to CASSPGGNTEAFF. Variable domain in full (rest from reference TRBV18 and TRBJ1-1): NAGVMQNPRHLVRRRGQEARLRCSPMKGHSHVYWYRQLPEEGLKFMVYLQKENIIDESGMPKERFSAEFPKEGPSILRIQQVVRGDSAAYFCASSPGGNTEAFFGQGTRLTVV.

This clone has more than one count but fewer than ten. The rearrangement links TRBV21-1 to TRBJ2-3; the D call of TRBD1 is as the table states it, not checked on the DNA. TRBV21-1 is a pseudogene locus. The CDR3 contains 11 residues. The DNA for the CDR3 is TGTGCCAGCACAGGCACAGATACGCAGTATTTT. Amino acid sequence: CASTGTDTQYF.

This clone was recorded a few times. V is TRBV15 and J is TRBJ2-7; 10 nucleotides match TRBD2. The CDR3 runs 16 residues. From germline, CDR1 is LNHNV and CDR2 YYDKDF (reference sequence). Germline trimming cut 3 bases from V and 2 bases from J; bases unmatched to any gene: 7. The CDR3 here is CATSRELAGLTYEQYF. The CDR3, as DNA: TGTGCCACCAGCAGGGAACTAGCGGGACTTACCTACGAGCAGTACTTC.

This clone was counted only a few times. V gene TRBV28 combines with J gene TRBJ2-5; 11 bases match TRBD1. V was clipped by 5 bases and J by 1 base; unmatched bases: 6. In germline, CDR1 is MDHEN, CDR2 SYDVKM. The length of the CDR3 is 16 residues. CDR3 residues: CASSGWTGGFQETQYF. CDR3 bases: TGTGCCAGCAGTGGGTGGACAGGGGGCTTCCAAGAGACCCAGTACTTC.